This TCR beta chain came from a study of T-cell memory formation after mild COVID-19. CDR1 is SGHTA, CDR2 FQGNSA, per germline. V lost 1 base to trimming and J lost 3 bases, with 7 bases between them. This CDR3 has 14 amino acids. This clonotype came up a few times. What it recognizes is unknown. Study-wide points: Contracting clones from day 15 to 85 showed balanced CD4/CD8; later expanders favored CD4+.

TCRdb used MiXCR to reprocess the 5' RACE reads, holding one entry per CDR3 protein. In the table there are around 310,000 distinct CDR3 sequences, approximately 16% of which are singletons. The V call is TRBV7-2, the J call TRBJ1-5; a possible D gene is TRBD1 (5 bases). Material for sequencing was PBMCs or a T cell subset sorted from them (not recorded which). The source of this sequence is a man aged 18 to 30 who had mild COVID-19 (a few samples of this study predate the infection). Cell type and time point are not known. CDR3 coding DNA: TGTGCCAGCAGCTTAGGACAGTTCAATCAGCCCCAGCATTTT. This sequence encodes CASSLGQFNQPQHF.